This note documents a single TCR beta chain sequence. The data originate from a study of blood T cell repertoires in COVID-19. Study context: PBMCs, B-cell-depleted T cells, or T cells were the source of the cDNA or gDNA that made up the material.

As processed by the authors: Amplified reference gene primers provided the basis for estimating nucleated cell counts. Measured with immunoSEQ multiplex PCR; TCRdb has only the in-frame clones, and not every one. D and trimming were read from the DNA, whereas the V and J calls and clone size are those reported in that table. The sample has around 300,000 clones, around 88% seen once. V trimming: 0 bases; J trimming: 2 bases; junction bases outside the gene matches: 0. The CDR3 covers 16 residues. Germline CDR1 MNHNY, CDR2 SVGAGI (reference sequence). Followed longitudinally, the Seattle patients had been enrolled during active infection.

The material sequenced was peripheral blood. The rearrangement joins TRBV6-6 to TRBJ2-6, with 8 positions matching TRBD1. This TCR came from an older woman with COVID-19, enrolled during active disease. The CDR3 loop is CASSYSQGAGANVLTF. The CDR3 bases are TGTGCCAGCAGTTACTCACAGGGGGCTGGGGCCAACGTCCTGACTTTC.